These T cell receptor beta chains were read from a single sample in a study of blood T cells in healthy people across ages. TCRdb analysed the 5' RACE reads with MiXCR anew, one entry per CDR3 protein. The profile shows roughly 800,000 distinct CDR3 sequences, about 55% of them singletons. Material: blood. These receptors originate from an older man in good health. CDR3s include the opening cysteine and the closing phenylalanine or tryptophan. The D gene is left open where the match is weak. The size of a clone is reported for some rows only, either as once, few or many, or as a class for expanded clones.

d_call: TRBD2; v_call: TRBV20-1; j_call: TRBJ2-4; clone_size: NA; cdr3_nt: TGCAGTGCTAGGCGGGGGGCCCTTTTGGACATTCAGTACTTC; cdr3_aa: CSARRGALLDIQYF
d_call: TRBD1; v_call: TRBV7-9; j_call: TRBJ1-6; clone_size: NA; cdr3_nt: TGTGCCAGCAGCACAGGCCCGGGACAGGGCATTTTAGCCTCACCCCTCCACTTT; cdr3_aa: CASSTGPGQGILASPLHF
d_call: TRBD1; v_call: TRBV7-6; j_call: TRBJ2-7; clone_size: few; cdr3_nt: TGTGCCAGCAGCTTGTTCACGGGACAGGGGGCCTACGAGCAGTACTTC; cdr3_aa: CASSLFTGQGAYEQYF
d_call: NA; v_call: TRBV5-6; j_call: TRBJ2-3; clone_size: NA; cdr3_nt: TGTGCCAGCAGATATGACTCCGGTGGAACAGATACGCAGTATTTT; cdr3_aa: CASRYDSGGTDTQYF
d_call: NA; v_call: TRBV7-2; j_call: TRBJ2-5; clone_size: few; cdr3_nt: TGTGCCAGCAGCCCAGACTGGGGACGGGGAGAGACCCAGTACTTC; cdr3_aa: CASSPDWGRGETQYF
d_call: NA; v_call: TRBV9; j_call: TRBJ2-7; clone_size: NA; cdr3_nt: TGTGCCAGCACCAAAGGGGGGGGCGGAGAGGTCTTCGAGCAGTACTTC; cdr3_aa: CASTKGGGGEVFEQYF
d_call: TRBD2; v_call: TRBV7-2; j_call: TRBJ2-3; clone_size: NA; cdr3_nt: TGTGCCAGCAGCCCTCCGGGACTAGCGGGAGGTTCAGATACGCAGTATTTT; cdr3_aa: CASSPPGLAGGSDTQYF
d_call: TRBD2; v_call: TRBV20-1; j_call: TRBJ2-1; clone_size: NA; cdr3_nt: TGCAGTGCTAGAAATCTCGAAGGGGCTAGCGGGGCCTACAATGAGCAGTTCTTC; cdr3_aa: CSARNLEGASGAYNEQFF
d_call: TRBD2; v_call: TRBV7-6; j_call: TRBJ2-7; clone_size: NA; cdr3_nt: TGTGCCAGCAGCCCCGGACTAGCGGGAGCGATCCAGGGGTACGAGCAGTACTTC; cdr3_aa: CASSPGLAGAIQGYEQYF
d_call: TRBD1; v_call: TRBV7-3; j_call: TRBJ2-7; clone_size: NA; cdr3_nt: TGTGCCAGCAGCTTAGGCAGGGGGCTCTGCAATGAGCAGTACTTC; cdr3_aa: CASSLGRGLCNEQYF
d_call: TRBD2; v_call: TRBV2; j_call: TRBJ2-1; clone_size: few; cdr3_nt: TGTGCCAGCATTACAGCGGGAGGATCCTACAATGAGCAGTTCTTC; cdr3_aa: CASITAGGSYNEQFF
d_call: NA; v_call: TRBV20-1; j_call: TRBJ2-1; clone_size: NA; cdr3_nt: TGCAGTGCCCGGTCGTCAGGCAATGAGCAGTTCTTC; cdr3_aa: CSARSSGNEQFF
d_call: NA; v_call: TRBV13; j_call: TRBJ2-7; clone_size: NA; cdr3_nt: TGTGCCAGCAGCTTCCTTGGAACAGGGGGGGTCGAGCAGTACTTC; cdr3_aa: CASSFLGTGGVEQYF
d_call: TRBD1; v_call: TRBV6-1; j_call: TRBJ2-5; clone_size: NA; cdr3_nt: TGTGCCAGCAGTCGGGACTGGGGGACAGGAACAGGATCAGAGACCCAGTACTTC; cdr3_aa: CASSRDWGTGTGSETQYF
d_call: NA; v_call: TRBV11-2; j_call: TRBJ2-7; clone_size: few; cdr3_nt: TGTGCCAGCAGCTTGTGGAGCACAGGCGAGCAGTACTTC; cdr3_aa: CASSLWSTGEQYF
d_call: TRBD1; v_call: TRBV20-1; j_call: TRBJ1-3; clone_size: NA; cdr3_nt: TGCAGTGCTAGTCAGGGGGCCCCTGGAAACACCATATATTTT; cdr3_aa: CSASQGAPGNTIYF
d_call: NA; v_call: TRBV7-2; j_call: TRBJ2-5; clone_size: few; cdr3_nt: TGTGCCAGCAGCTTACGGCCAGGGTTACAAGAGACCCAGTACTTC; cdr3_aa: CASSLRPGLQETQYF
d_call: TRBD1; v_call: TRBV7-2; j_call: TRBJ1-2; clone_size: NA; cdr3_nt: TGTGCCAGCGCACGGGGGACAGCTAACTATGGCTACACCTTC; cdr3_aa: CASARGTANYGYTF
d_call: NA; v_call: TRBV5-1; j_call: TRBJ2-5; clone_size: NA; cdr3_nt: TGCGCCAGCAGCCCCGGGACCGAGTACCAAGAGACCCAGTACTTC; cdr3_aa: CASSPGTEYQETQYF
d_call: TRBD2; v_call: TRBV29-1; j_call: TRBJ2-7; clone_size: NA; cdr3_nt: TGCAGCGTTCCCGGGACTAGCGGGACCGAGCAGTACTTC; cdr3_aa: CSVPGTSGTEQYF
d_call: NA; v_call: TRBV9; j_call: TRBJ2-7; clone_size: NA; cdr3_nt: TGTGCCAGCAGCGGGGGGGGACAGATGAGCTACGAGCAGTACTTC; cdr3_aa: CASSGGGQMSYEQYF
d_call: NA; v_call: TRBV24-1; j_call: TRBJ2-3; clone_size: once; cdr3_nt: TGTGCCACCAGTGAGGGGTATGTAGGCACAGATACGCAGTATTTT; cdr3_aa: CATSEGYVGTDTQYF
d_call: TRBD1; v_call: TRBV5-1; j_call: TRBJ1-1; clone_size: once; cdr3_nt: TGCGCCAGCAGCTTAAGTCTCCCGGGACAGGGCGGGAGCACTGAAGCTTTCTTT; cdr3_aa: CASSLSLPGQGGSTEAFF
d_call: TRBD2; v_call: TRBV9; j_call: TRBJ2-3; clone_size: few; cdr3_nt: TGTGCCAGCAGCGTCTATTTAGCGGGATTGGGCACAGATACGCAGTATTTT; cdr3_aa: CASSVYLAGLGTDTQYF
d_call: TRBD2; v_call: TRBV20-1; j_call: TRBJ2-5; clone_size: NA; cdr3_nt: TGCAGTGCTAGAACCTCTAGCGGGCACGGGACCCAGTACTTC; cdr3_aa: CSARTSSGHGTQYF
d_call: TRBD1; v_call: TRBV20-1; j_call: TRBJ1-2; clone_size: NA; cdr3_nt: TGCAGTGCTTACGGCGACAGGGTCGGGGACTACACCTTC; cdr3_aa: CSAYGDRVGDYTF
d_call: TRBD1; v_call: TRBV4-2; j_call: TRBJ2-2; clone_size: NA; cdr3_nt: TGTGCCAGCAGCCAACCCAGGGGGCTGGAGACCGGGGAGCTGTTTTTT; cdr3_aa: CASSQPRGLETGELFF
d_call: NA; v_call: TRBV18; j_call: TRBJ1-1; clone_size: NA; cdr3_nt: TGTGCCAGCTCACCGGACCGATCATTGAACACTGAAGCTTTCTTT; cdr3_aa: CASSPDRSLNTEAFF
d_call: TRBD1; v_call: TRBV6-1; j_call: TRBJ1-5; clone_size: NA; cdr3_nt: TGTGCCAGCAGACCTATGACGGGACAGGGGGCAGGTCAGCCCCAGCATTTT; cdr3_aa: CASRPMTGQGAGQPQHF
d_call: NA; v_call: TRBV6-5; j_call: TRBJ2-2; clone_size: NA; cdr3_nt: TGTGCCAGCAGTTTCCTGCGATGGGGCTTGGGGGAGCTGTTTTTT; cdr3_aa: CASSFLRWGLGELFF
d_call: NA; v_call: TRBV9; j_call: TRBJ2-3; clone_size: NA; cdr3_nt: TGTGCCAGCAGCCTCGGACATCCGGGCACAGATACGCAGTATTTT; cdr3_aa: CASSLGHPGTDTQYF
d_call: TRBD1; v_call: TRBV5-1; j_call: TRBJ1-5; clone_size: NA; cdr3_nt: TGCGCCAGCAGCCCCGACGGACAGGGGGCGCAGCCCCAGCATTTT; cdr3_aa: CASSPDGQGAQPQHF
d_call: TRBD2; v_call: TRBV10-3; j_call: TRBJ2-3; clone_size: few; cdr3_nt: TGTGCCATCAGTTCCGGGACTAGCGGGAGGCACAGATACGCGTATTTT; cdr3_aa: CAISSGTSGRHRYAYF
d_call: NA; v_call: TRBV2; j_call: TRBJ1-3; clone_size: NA; cdr3_nt: TGTGCCAGCAGTGAAAATAAGGCCCTCCAAGGAAACACCATATATTTT; cdr3_aa: CASSENKALQGNTIYF
d_call: NA; v_call: TRBV12-3/TRBV12-4; j_call: TRBJ2-7; clone_size: NA; cdr3_nt: TGTGCCAGCAGTCCCCCCGGACAGATCGACGAGCAGTACTTC; cdr3_aa: CASSPPGQIDEQYF
d_call: TRBD1; v_call: TRBV2; j_call: TRBJ1-2; clone_size: NA; cdr3_nt: TGTGCCAGCAGTGAAGAAGTTGGACAGGGGGCAACTGGCTACACCTTC; cdr3_aa: CASSEEVGQGATGYTF
d_call: TRBD1; v_call: TRBV5-1; j_call: TRBJ2-6; clone_size: NA; cdr3_nt: TGCGCCAGCAGCTTAACATCCGGGACAGGGAAGGCTGGGGCCAACGTCCTGATTTTC; cdr3_aa: CASSLTSGTGKAGANVLIF
d_call: TRBD1; v_call: TRBV5-1; j_call: TRBJ1-2; clone_size: NA; cdr3_nt: TGCGCCAGCAGCGACGGACAGGGGGCAAATGGCTACACCTTC; cdr3_aa: CASSDGQGANGYTF
d_call: TRBD2; v_call: TRBV20-1; j_call: TRBJ2-7; clone_size: NA; cdr3_nt: TGCAGTGCTACCCGACTAGCGGGAGTACCCGAGCAGTACTTC; cdr3_aa: CSATRLAGVPEQYF
d_call: NA; v_call: TRBV3-1; j_call: TRBJ2-5; clone_size: NA; cdr3_nt: TGTGCCAGCAGCCAAGCGACTAGGATTGGAGAGACCCAGTACTTC; cdr3_aa: CASSQATRIGETQYF
d_call: TRBD2; v_call: TRBV28; j_call: TRBJ2-5; clone_size: NA; cdr3_nt: TGTGCCAGCAGTCGTGTAGCGGGAGCTACCTATGAGCAGTACTTC; cdr3_aa: CASSRVAGATYEQYF
d_call: NA; v_call: TRBV3-1; j_call: TRBJ1-2; clone_size: NA; cdr3_nt: TGTGCCAGCAGCCAAGATCGGACGGACGTGATCTATGGCTACACCTTC; cdr3_aa: CASSQDRTDVIYGYTF